This TCR beta chain was captured in a study of blood T cell repertoires in COVID-19. The wider study: Material from acute and convalescent COVID-19 was sourced from the United States, Italy and Spain.

Profiling relied on immunoSEQ multiplex PCR, and the TCRdb table lists in-frame clones only, not all of them. The table includes about 69,000 clones, 75% to 80% detected once. This CDR3 region has 15 residues. J was trimmed by 0 bases and V by 2 bases; bases with no gene match: 3. Germline V gene sequence: CDR1 MNHEY, CDR2 SVGAGI. The source is a human donor in a cohort sampled during active COVID-19. The sequencing sample was made of peripheral blood. The chain has TRBV6-5 and TRBJ2-5; 7 bases are shared with TRBD2. In DNA form, the CDR3 reads TGTGCCAGCAGTTACGGGCGGGGGTACCAAGAGACCCAGTACTTC. Protein product: CASSYGRGYQETQYF.